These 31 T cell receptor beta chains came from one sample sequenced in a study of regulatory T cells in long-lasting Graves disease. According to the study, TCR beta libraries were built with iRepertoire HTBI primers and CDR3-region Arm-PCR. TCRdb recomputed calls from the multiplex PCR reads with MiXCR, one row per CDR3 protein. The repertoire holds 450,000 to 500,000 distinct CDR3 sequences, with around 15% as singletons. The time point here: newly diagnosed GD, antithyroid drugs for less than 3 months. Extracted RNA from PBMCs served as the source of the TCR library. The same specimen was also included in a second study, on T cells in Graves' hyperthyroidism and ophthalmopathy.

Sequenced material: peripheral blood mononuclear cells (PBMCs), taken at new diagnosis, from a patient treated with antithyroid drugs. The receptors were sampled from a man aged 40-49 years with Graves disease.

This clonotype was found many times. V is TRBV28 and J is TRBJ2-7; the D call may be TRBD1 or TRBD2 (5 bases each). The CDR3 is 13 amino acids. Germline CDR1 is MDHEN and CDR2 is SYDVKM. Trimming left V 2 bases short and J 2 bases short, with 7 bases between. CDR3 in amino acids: CASSLVGPYEQYF. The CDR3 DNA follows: TGTGCCAGCAGTTTAGTGGGACCCTACGAGCAGTACTTC. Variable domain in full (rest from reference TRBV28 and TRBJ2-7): DVKVTQSSRYLVKRTGEKVFLECVQDMDHENMFWYRQDPGLGLRLIYFSYDVKMKEKGDIPEGYSVSREKKERFSLILESASTNQTSMYLCASSLVGPYEQYFGPGTRLTVT.

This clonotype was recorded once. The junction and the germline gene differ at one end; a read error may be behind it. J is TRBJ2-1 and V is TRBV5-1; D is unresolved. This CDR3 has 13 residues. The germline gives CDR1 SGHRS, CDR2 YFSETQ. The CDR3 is CASSLGRLNEQFF. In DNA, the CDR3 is TGTGCCAGCAGCTTAGGACGGCTCAATGAGCAGTTCTTC.

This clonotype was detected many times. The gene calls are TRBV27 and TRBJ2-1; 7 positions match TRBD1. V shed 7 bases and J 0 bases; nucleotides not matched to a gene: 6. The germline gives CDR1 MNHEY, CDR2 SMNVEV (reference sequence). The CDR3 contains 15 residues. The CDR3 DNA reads TGTGCCAGCACCCCGGGACAGAGCTCCTACAATGAGCAGTTCTTC. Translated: CASTPGQSSYNEQFF.

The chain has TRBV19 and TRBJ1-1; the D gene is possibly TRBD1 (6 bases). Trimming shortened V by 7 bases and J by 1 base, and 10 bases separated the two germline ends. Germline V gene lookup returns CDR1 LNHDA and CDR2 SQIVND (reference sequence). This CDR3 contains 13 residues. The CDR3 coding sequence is TGTGCCAGTAAGCCAGGGGCGAACACTGAAGCTTTCTTT. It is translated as CASKPGANTEAFF.

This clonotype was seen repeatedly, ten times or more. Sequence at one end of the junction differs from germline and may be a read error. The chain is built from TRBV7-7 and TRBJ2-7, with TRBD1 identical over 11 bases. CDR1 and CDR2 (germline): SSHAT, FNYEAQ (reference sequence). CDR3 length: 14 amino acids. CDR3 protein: CASSPRTGGGEQYF. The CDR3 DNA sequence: TGTGCTAGCAGCCCCCGGACAGGGGGCGGCGAGCAGTACTTC.

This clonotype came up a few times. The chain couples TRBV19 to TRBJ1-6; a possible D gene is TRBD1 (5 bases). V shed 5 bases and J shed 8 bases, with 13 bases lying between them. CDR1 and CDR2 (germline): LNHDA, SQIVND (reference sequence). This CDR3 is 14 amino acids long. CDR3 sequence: CASSVGTRDSPLHF. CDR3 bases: TGTGCCAGTAGTGTTGGGACGAGAGATTCACCCCTCCACTTT.

The DNA for the CDR3 is TGTGCCAGCAGCACCGGAAGGGTGACGGGACTAGGGACCAATGAGCAGTTCTTC. It encodes CASSTGRVTGLGTNEQFF. The rearrangement links TRBV7-6 to TRBJ2-1; TRBD2 agrees at 8 bases. V shed 5 bases, J shed 6 bases, and the junction held 18 bases outside the gene matches. The germline CDR1 and CDR2 sequences are SGHVS and FNYEAQ. The CDR3 has 18 residues.

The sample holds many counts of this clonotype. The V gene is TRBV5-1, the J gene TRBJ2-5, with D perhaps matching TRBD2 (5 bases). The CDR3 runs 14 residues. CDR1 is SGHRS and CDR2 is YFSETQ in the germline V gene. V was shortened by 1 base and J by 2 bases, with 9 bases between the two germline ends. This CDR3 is CASSLKDSQETQYF. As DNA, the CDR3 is TGCGCCAGCAGCTTGAAGGACTCACAAGAGACCCAGTACTTC.

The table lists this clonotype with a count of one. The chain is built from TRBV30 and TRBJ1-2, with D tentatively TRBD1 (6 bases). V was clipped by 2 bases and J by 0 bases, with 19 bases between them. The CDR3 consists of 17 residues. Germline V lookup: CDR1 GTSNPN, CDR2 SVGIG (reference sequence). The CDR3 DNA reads TGTGCCTGGAGTAGCCCCCATGGATGGGGGCCTAACTATGGCTACACCTTC. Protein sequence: CAWSSPHGWGPNYGYTF.

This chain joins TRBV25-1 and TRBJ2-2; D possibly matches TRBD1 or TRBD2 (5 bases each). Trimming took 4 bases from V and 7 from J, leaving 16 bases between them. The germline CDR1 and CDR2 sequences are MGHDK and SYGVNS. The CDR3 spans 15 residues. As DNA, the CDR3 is TGTGCCAGCAGTGCCCTCCCGGGGACGGGCGGGGAGCTGTTTTTT. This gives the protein CASSALPGTGGELFF. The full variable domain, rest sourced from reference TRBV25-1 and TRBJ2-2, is EADIYQTPRYLVIGTGKKITLECSQTMGHDKMYWYQQDPGMELHLIHYSYGVNSTEKGDLSSESTVSRIRTEHFPLTLESARPSHTSQYLCASSALPGTGGELFFGEGSRLTVL.

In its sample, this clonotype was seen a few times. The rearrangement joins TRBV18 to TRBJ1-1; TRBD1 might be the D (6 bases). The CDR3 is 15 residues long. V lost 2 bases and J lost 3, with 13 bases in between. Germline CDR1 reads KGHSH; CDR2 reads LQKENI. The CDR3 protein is CASSPNPRQDTEAFF. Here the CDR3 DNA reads TGTGCCAGCTCACCAAACCCGAGACAGGACACTGAAGCTTTCTTT.

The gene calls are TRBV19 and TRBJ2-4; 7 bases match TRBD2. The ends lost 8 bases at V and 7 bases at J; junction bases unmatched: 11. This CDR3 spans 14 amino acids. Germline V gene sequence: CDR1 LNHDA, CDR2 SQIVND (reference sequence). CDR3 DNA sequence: TGTGCCAGTTCTGCCGGGGGGTGGGGGAACATTCAGTACTTC. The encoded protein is CASSAGGWGNIQYF.

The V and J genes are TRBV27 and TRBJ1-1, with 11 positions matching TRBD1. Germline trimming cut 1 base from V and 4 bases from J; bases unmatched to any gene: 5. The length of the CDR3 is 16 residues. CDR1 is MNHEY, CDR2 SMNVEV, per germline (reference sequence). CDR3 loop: CASSLWTGGGFTEAFF. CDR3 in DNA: TGTGCCAGCAGTTTATGGACAGGGGGCGGGTTCACTGAAGCTTTCTTT.

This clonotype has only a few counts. In DNA, the CDR3 is TGTGCCAGCTCACCCGACAGGGGTAGTAATCAGCCCCAGCATTTT. It specifies CASSPDRGSNQPQHF. This chain links TRBV18 with TRBJ1-5, with 8 positions matching TRBD1. The J segment lost 4 bases and the V segment lost 3 bases, leaving 5 bases of the junction unmatched. The CDR3 spans 15 residues. Per germline, CDR1 KGHSH and CDR2 LQKENI.

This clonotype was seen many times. CDR3 loop: CASSLTGDYEQYF. The CDR3 nucleotides read TGTGCCAGCAGTTTAACAGGGGACTACGAGCAGTACTTC. The genes are TRBV12-3 or TRBV12-4 and TRBJ2-7; TRBD1 aligns across 7 bases. There are 13 residues in the CDR3. J lost 3 bases, V lost 2 bases, and 1 base had no gene match.

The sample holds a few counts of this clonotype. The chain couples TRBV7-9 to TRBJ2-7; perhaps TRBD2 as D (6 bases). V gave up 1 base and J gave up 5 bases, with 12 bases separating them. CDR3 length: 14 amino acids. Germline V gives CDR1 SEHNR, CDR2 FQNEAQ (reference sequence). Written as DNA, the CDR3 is TGTGCCAGCAGCTTAGACGGCCCGGGGGACGAGCAGTACTTC. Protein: CASSLDGPGDEQYF. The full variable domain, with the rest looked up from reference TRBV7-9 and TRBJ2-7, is DTGVSQNPRHKITKRGQNVTFRCDPISEHNRLYWYRQTLGQGPEFLTYFQNEAQLEKSRLLSDRFSAERPKGSFSTLEIQRTEQGDSAMYLCASSLDGPGDEQYFGPGTRLTVT.

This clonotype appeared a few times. The CDR3 DNA reads TGTGCCAGCTCAACTAAAACCTTGACAGTGAACACTGAAGCTTTCTTT. Its translation is CASSTKTLTVNTEAFF. The V call is TRBV18, the J call TRBJ1-1; maybe TRBD1 (5 bases). CDR1 and CDR2 (germline): KGHSH, LQKENI. V was cut by 5 bases and J by 0 bases, with 16 bases left in between. The CDR3 runs to 16 residues.

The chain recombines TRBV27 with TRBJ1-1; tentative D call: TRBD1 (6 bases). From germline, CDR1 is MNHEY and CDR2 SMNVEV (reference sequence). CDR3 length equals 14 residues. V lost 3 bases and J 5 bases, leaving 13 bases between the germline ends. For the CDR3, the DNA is TGTGCCAGCAGTTTGGAGGGGGAGAGAACTGAAGCTTTCTTT. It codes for CASSLEGERTEAFF.

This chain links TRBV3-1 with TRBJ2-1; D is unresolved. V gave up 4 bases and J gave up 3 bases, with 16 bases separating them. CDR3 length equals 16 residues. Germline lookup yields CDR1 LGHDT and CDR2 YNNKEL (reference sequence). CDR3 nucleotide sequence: TGTGCCAGCAGCCCTTTGACAATATTCGGCTACAATGAGCAGTTCTTC. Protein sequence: CASSPLTIFGYNEQFF.

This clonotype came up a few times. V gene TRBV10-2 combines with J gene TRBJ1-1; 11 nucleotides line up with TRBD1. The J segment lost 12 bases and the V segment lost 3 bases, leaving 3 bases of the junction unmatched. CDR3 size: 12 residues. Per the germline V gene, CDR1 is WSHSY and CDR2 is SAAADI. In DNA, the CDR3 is TGCGCCAGCAGTGACCCGGACAGGGGGCCTTTCTTT. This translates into CASSDPDRGPFF.

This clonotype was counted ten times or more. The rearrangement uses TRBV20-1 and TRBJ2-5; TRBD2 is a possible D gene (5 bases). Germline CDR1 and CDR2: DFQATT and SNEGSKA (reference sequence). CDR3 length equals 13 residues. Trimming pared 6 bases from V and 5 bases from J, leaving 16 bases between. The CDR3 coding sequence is TGCAGTGCCGTGGGCGGGTCCACGGAGACCCAGTACTTC. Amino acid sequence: CSAVGGSTETQYF.

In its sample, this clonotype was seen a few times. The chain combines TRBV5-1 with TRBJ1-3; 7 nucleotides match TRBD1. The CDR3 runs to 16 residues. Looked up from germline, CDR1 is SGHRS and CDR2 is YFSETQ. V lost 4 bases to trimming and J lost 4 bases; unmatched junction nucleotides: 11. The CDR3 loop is CASSPENPGQGNTIYF. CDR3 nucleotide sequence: TGCGCCAGCAGCCCAGAAAATCCGGGACAGGGAAACACCATATATTTT.

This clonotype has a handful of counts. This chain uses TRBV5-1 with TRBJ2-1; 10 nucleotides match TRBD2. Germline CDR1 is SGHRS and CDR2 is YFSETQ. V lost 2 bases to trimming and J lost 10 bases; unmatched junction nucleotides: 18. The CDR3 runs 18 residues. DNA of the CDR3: TGCGCCAGCAGCTTTAGCAGCGGGAGGGCCTCGGTACAATGGGAGCAGTTCTTC. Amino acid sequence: CASSFSSGRASVQWEQFF. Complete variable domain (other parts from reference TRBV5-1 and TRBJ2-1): KAGVTQTPRYLIKTRGQQVTLSCSPISGHRSVSWYQQTPGQGLQFLFEYFSETQRNKGNFPGRFSGRQFSNSRSEMNVSTLELGDSALYLCASSFSSGRASVQWEQFFGPGTRLTVL.

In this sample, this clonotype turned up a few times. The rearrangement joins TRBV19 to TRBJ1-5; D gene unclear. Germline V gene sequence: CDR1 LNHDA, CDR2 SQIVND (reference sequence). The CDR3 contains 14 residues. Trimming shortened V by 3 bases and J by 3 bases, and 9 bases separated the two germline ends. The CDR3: CASSIRILNQPQHF. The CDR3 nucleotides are TGTGCCAGTAGTATCCGGATTCTCAATCAGCCCCAGCATTTT.

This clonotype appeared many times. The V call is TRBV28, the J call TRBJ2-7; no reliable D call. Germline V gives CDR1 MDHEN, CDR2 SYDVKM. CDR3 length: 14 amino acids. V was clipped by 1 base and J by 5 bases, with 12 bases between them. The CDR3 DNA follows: TGTGCCAGCAGTTTATACTTCAGGTTGGACGAGCAGTACTTC. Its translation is CASSLYFRLDEQYF.

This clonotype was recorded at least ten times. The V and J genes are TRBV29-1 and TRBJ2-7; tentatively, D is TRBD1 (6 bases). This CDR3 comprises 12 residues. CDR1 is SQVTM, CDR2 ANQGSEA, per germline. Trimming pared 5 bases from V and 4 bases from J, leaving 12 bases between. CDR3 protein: CSVLVRGYEQYF. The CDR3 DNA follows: TGCAGCGTTCTTGTCAGGGGTTACGAGCAGTACTTC.

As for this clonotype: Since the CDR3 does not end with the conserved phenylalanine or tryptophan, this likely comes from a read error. CDR3 sequence reads: CASSQDWTGGSNEQFL. CDR3 coding DNA: TGTGCCAGCAGCCAAGATTGGACAGGGGGCTCCAATGAGCAGTTCCTC. The chain couples TRBV3-1 to TRBJ2-1; 11 bases align to TRBD1. Trimming removed 0 bases from V and 6 bases from J; junction bases left unmatched: 4. Germline CDR1 is LGHDT and CDR2 is YNNKEL (reference sequence). The CDR3 runs to 16 residues.

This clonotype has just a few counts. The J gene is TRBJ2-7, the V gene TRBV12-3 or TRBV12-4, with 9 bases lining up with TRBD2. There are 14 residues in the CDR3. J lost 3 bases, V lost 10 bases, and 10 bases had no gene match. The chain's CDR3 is CATSGGGGGYEQYF. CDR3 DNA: TGTGCCACCTCAGGCGGGGGGGGAGGCTACGAGCAGTACTTC.

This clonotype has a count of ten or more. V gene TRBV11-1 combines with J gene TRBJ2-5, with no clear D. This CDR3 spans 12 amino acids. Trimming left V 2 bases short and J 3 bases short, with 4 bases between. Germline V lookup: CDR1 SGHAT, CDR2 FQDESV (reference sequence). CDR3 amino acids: CASSLIEETQYF. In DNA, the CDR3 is TGTGCCAGCAGCTTAATCGAAGAGACCCAGTACTTC.

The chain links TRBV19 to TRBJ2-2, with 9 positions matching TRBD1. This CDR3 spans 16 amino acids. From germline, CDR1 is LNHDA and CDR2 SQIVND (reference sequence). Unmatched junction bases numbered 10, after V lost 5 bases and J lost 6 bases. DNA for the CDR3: TGTGCCAGTAGTCCCCTGGGGACAGGGAAAGCCGGGGAGCTGTTTTTT. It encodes CASSPLGTGKAGELFF.

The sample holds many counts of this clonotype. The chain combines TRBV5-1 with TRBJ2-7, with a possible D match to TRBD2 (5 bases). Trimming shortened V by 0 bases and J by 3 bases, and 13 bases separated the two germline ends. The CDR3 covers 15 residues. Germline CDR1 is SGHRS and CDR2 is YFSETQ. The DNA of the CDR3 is TGCGCCAGCAGCTTGGAACTAGTCTCAATCTACGAGCAGTACTTC. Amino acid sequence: CASSLELVSIYEQYF. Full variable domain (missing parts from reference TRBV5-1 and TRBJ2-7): KAGVTQTPRYLIKTRGQQVTLSCSPISGHRSVSWYQQTPGQGLQFLFEYFSETQRNKGNFPGRFSGRQFSNSRSEMNVSTLELGDSALYLCASSLELVSIYEQYFGPGTRLTVT.